This is a list of T cell receptor beta chains from one sample in a study of cytomegalovirus exposure and HLA in healthy donors. Some clones are missing from TCRdb's copy, which holds only in-frame ones; the method was immunoSEQ multiplex PCR. The sample consists of some 150,000 clones, roughly 89% of them appearing once. The sample taken for sequencing was PBMCs. These TCRs come from a woman aged 25 to 45 in good health and CMV-seronegative. Each CDR3 is given with its conserved first and last residue. The D gene is left open where the match is weak. The listing skips clone size in some rows; elsewhere it reads once, few, many or a size class.

J gene	V gene	clone size	D gene	CDR3 DNA	CDR3 protein
TRBJ1-2	TRBV7-3	NA	TRBD1	TGTGCCAGCAGCGTTACAGGGGGCAACTATGGCTACACCTTC	CASSVTGGNYGYTF
TRBJ2-5	TRBV9	NA	NA	TGTGCCAGCAGCGTATCGACAGACCAAGAGACCCAGTACTTC	CASSVSTDQETQYF
TRBJ2-7	TRBV6-1	NA	TRBD1	TGTGCCAGCAAGGACAGGGGTCCCTACGAGCAGTACTTC	CASKDRGPYEQYF
TRBJ2-1	TRBV19	NA	NA	TGTGCCAGTAAGTTTGGCGGCTACAATGAGCAGTTCTTC	CASKFGGYNEQFF
TRBJ2-7	TRBV6-1	NA	NA	TGTGCCAGCCCCCCCCGGGGAGGCATCGGCTACGAGCAGTACTTC	CASPPRGGIGYEQYF
TRBJ2-2	TRBV7-2	NA	TRBD1	TGTGCCAGCAGCTCCATAGGGGGCCCTAGGACCGGGGAGCTGTTTTTT	CASSSIGGPRTGELFF
TRBJ2-5	TRBV28	NA	TRBD2	TGTGCCAGCAGTTTGGGTGTTGGAGCGGGAGGGCAAGAGACCCAGTACTTC	CASSLGVGAGGQETQYF
TRBJ2-7	TRBV2	NA	NA	TGTGCCAGCAGTGGGGACCGGGGGGAGCAGTACTTC	CASSGDRGEQYF
TRBJ2-7	TRBV5-6	NA	NA	TGTGCCAGCAGCTTGGTAGGACAGAAACCCTCCTACGAGCAGTACTTC	CASSLVGQKPSYEQYF
TRBJ1-1	TRBV6-5	NA	NA	TGTGCCAGCAGTTACTCTCGATCACAGGTAGAAGCTTTCTTT	CASSYSRSQVEAFF
TRBJ1-5	TRBV18	NA	TRBD1	TGTGCCAGCTCACCAACGGCAGGGGGCGGTAATCAGCCCCAGCATTTT	CASSPTAGGGNQPQHF
TRBJ1-4	TRBV18	NA	TRBD1	TGTGCCAGCTCAGGACAGGGGACAAATGAAAAACTGTTTTTT	CASSGQGTNEKLFF
TRBJ1-6	TRBV27	few	NA	TGTGCCAGCAGTTTCGGACGGGGGGGCTTTAGTAGTTCACCCCTCCACTTT	CASSFGRGGFSSSPLHF
TRBJ1-1	TRBV7-2	NA	NA	TGTGCCAGCAGCTTCGGAGACACTGAAGCTTTCTTT	CASSFGDTEAFF
TRBJ2-2	TRBV19	NA	NA	TGTGCCAGTAGTATAGAGGAGGGATCCGGGGAGCTGTTTTTT	CASSIEEGSGELFF
TRBJ2-2	TRBV4-3	once	NA	TGCGCCAGCAGCCAAGATGGTAGTCGGAACACCGGGGAGCTGTTTTTT	CASSQDGSRNTGELFF
TRBJ2-1	TRBV19	NA	TRBD2	TGTGCCAGTAAACTAGCGGGAGGCAATGAGCAGTTCTTC	CASKLAGGNEQFF
TRBJ2-1	TRBV6-1	few	NA	TGTGCCAGCAGTGAACGGGGTTCAAATGAGCAGTTCTTC	CASSERGSNEQFF
TRBJ2-7	TRBV9	NA	TRBD1	TGTGCCAGCAGTGCCAGGGGGCGGGGCTACGAGCAGTACTTC	CASSARGRGYEQYF
TRBJ2-7	TRBV28	NA	TRBD1	TGTGCCAGCAGGCGGGACAGGGGAAGGTACGAGCAGTACTTC	CASRRDRGRYEQYF
TRBJ1-1	TRBV29-1	NA	NA	TGCAGCGTGGTGACAGGAATGAACACTGAAGCTTTCTTT	CSVVTGMNTEAFF
TRBJ2-7	TRBV19	NA	TRBD1	TGTGCCAGTAGCGACTTGACAGGGGGCGTCTACGAGCAGTACTTC	CASSDLTGGVYEQYF
TRBJ2-6	TRBV6-5	few	NA	TGTGCCAGCAGTGACAACTCTGGGGCCAACGTCCTGACTTTC	CASSDNSGANVLTF
TRBJ1-5	TRBV15	NA	NA	TGTGCCACCAGCAGAGATGGCAGGGGCAATCAGCCCCAGCATTTT	CATSRDGRGNQPQHF
TRBJ1-2	TRBV6-5	NA	NA	TGTGCCAGCAGTAACCCGGGGGGGCCTTATGGCTACACCTTC	CASSNPGGPYGYTF
TRBJ2-7	TRBV9	once	NA	TGTGCCAGCAGCGTAGGCCCAGCGGATAGCTCCTACGAGCAGTACTTC	CASSVGPADSSYEQYF
TRBJ2-7	TRBV9	NA	NA	TGTGCCAGCAGCGTAGCTGAGGGCCTCCACGAGCAGTACTTC	CASSVAEGLHEQYF
TRBJ2-7	TRBV19	NA	TRBD1	TGTGCCAGTAGTAAGGCAGGGGGCGGCTCCTACGAGCAGTACTTC	CASSKAGGGSYEQYF
TRBJ1-4	TRBV5-6	few	TRBD1	TGTGCCAGCAGAGGTGGGACAGGGACTCTGTTTTTT	CASRGGTGTLFF